This record covers a single T cell receptor (beta chain). Its antigen is unknown. Per-base qualities were not stored, and no clone one base away is much larger. These data are taken from a study of blood T cell repertoires in COVID-19 (dated by TCRdb to 2020 to 2022). General notes on the study: Samples covering the acute and convalescent phases of COVID-19 were provided by collaborators in the United States, Italy and Spain. Sample metadata almost always included a de-identified subject ID, COVID-19 status, age in years and sex. Deeply sampled blood TCRbeta repertoires from subjects exposed to, actively infected with, or recovered from COVID-19 were included in the dataset. The material from the prospective study consisted of cDNA or gDNA derived from T cells, B-cell-depleted T cells, or PBMCs. Samples came from the ongoing ImmuneRACE study (first 160 participants) plus 1,254 subjects from 6 global collaborators. The repertoires were released in a freely available public database intended as a resource for research on the immune response to SARS-CoV-2. Where HLA class I and class II types were available, the types were taken from metadata supplied by the sample provider, not from assay-based typing. General findings and caveats noted by the study authors: Clinical and demographic metadata were provided uncurated, with the amount varying by source and participant.

The germline V gene yields SGHTS for CDR1 and YDEGEE for CDR2. Germline trimming amounts to 7 bases on V and 3 bases on J, with 7 as the count of junction bases outside the gene matches. The CDR3 goes from the cysteine to the phenylalanine over 16 residues. Just CDR3 DNA is preserved here, 48 bases in frame from base 1. TCRbeta CDR3 regions were amplified from genomic DNA by means of the immunoSEQ Assay, a bias-controlled multiplex PCR. As for the authors' bioinformatics: Nucleated cell counts per sample were estimated from amplification of reference gene primers within the assay. To quantify the absolute abundance of each unique TCRbeta CDR3 rearrangement, sequence reads were collapsed and filtered. For each sample, productive Simpson clonality was calculated by taking the square root of Simpson's diversity index across productive rearrangements. Drawn from immuneACCESS, this table holds only the in-frame rearrangements with V and J called that TCRdb kept. Clones are partly lost; checked studies trace under half to an unresolved V gene and leave the rest unexplained. That table gives V, J and clone size, and the DNA gave D and trimming. In all, the sample holds approximately 180,000 clones, and approximately 92% of those were seen once. Jointly, the top ten make up about 2.1% of the sample.

In the prospective study, participants were roughly 18 to 89 years old, resided in 20 to 30 geographic areas of the United States, and were enrolled through a virtual design. In the prospective study, cohorts were assigned on the basis of participant-reported clinical history obtained from a screening survey and a study questionnaire. Mobile phlebotomists in the prospective study collected whole blood, serum and a nasopharyngeal or oropharyngeal swab from every participant. Additional blood draws and questionnaires over an approximately two-month period could optionally be provided by prospective study participants. Blood samples from the prospective study were shipped frozen or at room temperature prior to DNA extraction.

The sequenced sample consisted of PBMCs or T cells enriched from blood (not recorded which). Rearrangement joined TRBV5-8 to TRBJ1-4, with 12 bases matching TRBD1. This clonotype originated in a woman aged 40 to 49 with acute COVID-19. CDR3 region: CASSGQGAQANEKLFF. DNA sequence: TGTGCCAGCTCGGGACAGGGGGCGCAGGCTAATGAAAAACTGTTTTTT.